The clone carrying this T cell receptor (beta chain) was observed once. Its antigen remains unidentified. Relative to the germline gene, one junction end is altered; a read error may explain this. Specified treatment: roughly 11-day PBMC culture with coronavirus spike peptide pools or control peptides (ViraFEST assay). Following expansion of antigen-specific T cells with peptide pools, ViraFEST then sequenced TCRs. This specimen comes from a study of vaccination and CD4 T cells after COVID-19. CD4+ T cells that had been cultured provided DNA sequenced with the Oncomine TCR Beta short-read assay. A single record per CDR3 protein comes from TCRdb applying MiXCR to the PCR reads. Of under 20,000 distinct CDR3 sequences detected, less than 70% appear once; the ten largest clones hold approximately 19%. Here the sequenced sample was CD4+ T cells from blood, cultured in vitro, taken before SARS-CoV-2 vaccination. The clonotype comes from a human donor who had recovered from COVID-19.

CDR3 residues: CNARIPGEDYGYTF. Here the CDR3 DNA reads TGCAATGCTAGGATCCCCGGTGAGGACTATGGCTACACCTTC. This chain links TRBV20-1 with TRBJ1-2, with D unclear. The CDR3 is 14 amino acids. Germline V CDR1 and CDR2: DFQATT, SNEGSKA (reference sequence).